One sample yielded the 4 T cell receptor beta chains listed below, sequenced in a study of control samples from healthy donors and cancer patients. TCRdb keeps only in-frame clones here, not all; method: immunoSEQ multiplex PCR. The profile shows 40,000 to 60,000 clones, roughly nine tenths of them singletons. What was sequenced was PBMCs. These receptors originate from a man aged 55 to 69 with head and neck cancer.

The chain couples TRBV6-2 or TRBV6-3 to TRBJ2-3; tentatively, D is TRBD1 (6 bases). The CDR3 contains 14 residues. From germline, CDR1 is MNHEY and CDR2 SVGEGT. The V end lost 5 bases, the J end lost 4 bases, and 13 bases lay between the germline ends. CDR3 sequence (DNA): TGTGCCAGCAGTCGGGCAGGGGAATCAGATACGCAGTATTTT. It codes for CASSRAGESDTQYF.

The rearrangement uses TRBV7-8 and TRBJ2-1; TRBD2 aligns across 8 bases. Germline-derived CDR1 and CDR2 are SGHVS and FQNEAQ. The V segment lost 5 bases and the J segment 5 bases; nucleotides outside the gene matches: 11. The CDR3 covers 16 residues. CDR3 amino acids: CASSPRFRGGDNEQFF. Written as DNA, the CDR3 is TGTGCCAGCAGCCCCCGTTTCCGGGGGGGGGACAATGAGCAGTTCTTC.

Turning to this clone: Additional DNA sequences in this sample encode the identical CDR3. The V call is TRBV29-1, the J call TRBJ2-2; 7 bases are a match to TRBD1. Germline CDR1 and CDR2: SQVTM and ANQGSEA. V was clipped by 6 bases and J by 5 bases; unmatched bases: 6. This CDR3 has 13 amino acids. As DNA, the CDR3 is TGCAGCGTCAACAGGGGCGGGACCGGGGAGCTGTTTTTT. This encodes CSVNRGGTGELFF.

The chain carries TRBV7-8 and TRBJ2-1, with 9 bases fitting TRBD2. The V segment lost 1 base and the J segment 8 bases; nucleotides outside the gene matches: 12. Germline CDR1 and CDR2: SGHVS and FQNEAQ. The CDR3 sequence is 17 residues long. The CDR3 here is CASSLGLAGPLGDEQFF. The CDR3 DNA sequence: TGTGCCAGCAGCTTAGGTCTAGCGGGGCCACTTGGGGATGAGCAGTTCTTC.